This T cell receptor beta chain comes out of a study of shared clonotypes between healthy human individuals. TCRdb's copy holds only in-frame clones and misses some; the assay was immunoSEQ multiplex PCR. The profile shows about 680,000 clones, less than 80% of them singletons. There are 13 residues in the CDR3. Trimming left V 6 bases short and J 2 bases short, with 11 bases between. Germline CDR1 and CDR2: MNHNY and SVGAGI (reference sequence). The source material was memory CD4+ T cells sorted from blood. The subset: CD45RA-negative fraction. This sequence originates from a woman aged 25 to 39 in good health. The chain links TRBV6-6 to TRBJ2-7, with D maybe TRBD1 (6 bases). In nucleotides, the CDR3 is TGTGCCAGCAGCAGACAGGCGACCTACGAGCAGTACTTC. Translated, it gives CASSRQATYEQYF.